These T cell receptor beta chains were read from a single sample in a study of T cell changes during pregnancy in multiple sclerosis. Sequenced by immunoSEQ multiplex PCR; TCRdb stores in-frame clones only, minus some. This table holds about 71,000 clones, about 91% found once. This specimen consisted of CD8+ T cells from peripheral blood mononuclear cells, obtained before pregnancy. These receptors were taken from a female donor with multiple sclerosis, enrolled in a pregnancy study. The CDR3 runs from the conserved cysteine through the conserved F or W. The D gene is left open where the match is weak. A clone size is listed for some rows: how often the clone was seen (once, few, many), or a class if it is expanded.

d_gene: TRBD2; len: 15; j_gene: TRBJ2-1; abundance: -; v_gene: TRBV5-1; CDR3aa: CASSATGGGYNEQFF; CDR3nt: TGCGCCAGCAGCGCCACGGGGGGGGGATACAATGAGCAGTTCTTC
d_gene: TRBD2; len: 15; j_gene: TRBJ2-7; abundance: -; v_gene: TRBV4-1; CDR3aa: CASSPRTSGSYEQYF; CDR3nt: TGCGCCAGCAGCCCTCGGACTAGCGGTTCCTACGAGCAGTACTTC
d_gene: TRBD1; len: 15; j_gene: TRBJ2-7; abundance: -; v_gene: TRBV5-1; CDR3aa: CASRVGGQGFYEQYF; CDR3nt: TGCGCCAGCAGGGTTGGGGGACAGGGCTTCTACGAGCAGTACTTC
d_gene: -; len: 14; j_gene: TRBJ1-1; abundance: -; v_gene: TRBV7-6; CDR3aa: CASSLASRNTEAFF; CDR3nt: TGTGCCAGCAGCTTAGCATCGAGGAACACTGAAGCTTTCTTT
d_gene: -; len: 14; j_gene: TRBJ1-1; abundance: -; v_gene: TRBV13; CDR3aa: CASSFSSVNTEAFF; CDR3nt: TGTGCCAGCAGCTTTAGCAGTGTGAACACTGAAGCTTTCTTT
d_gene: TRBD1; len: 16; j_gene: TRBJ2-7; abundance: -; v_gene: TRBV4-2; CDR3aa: CASSQATGTDPYEQYF; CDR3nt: TGTGCCAGCAGCCAGGCGACCGGGACAGACCCCTACGAGCAGTACTTC
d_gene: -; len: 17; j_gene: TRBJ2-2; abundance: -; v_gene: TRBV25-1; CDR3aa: CASSEYVPSLNTGELFF; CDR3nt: TGTGCCAGCAGTGAATATGTCCCAAGCCTGAACACCGGGGAGCTGTTTTTT
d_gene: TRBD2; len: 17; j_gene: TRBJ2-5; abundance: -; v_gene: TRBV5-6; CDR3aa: CASSSPSGGPRWGTQYF; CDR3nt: TGTGCCAGCAGCTCACCTAGCGGGGGGCCCCGTTGGGGGACCCAGTACTTC
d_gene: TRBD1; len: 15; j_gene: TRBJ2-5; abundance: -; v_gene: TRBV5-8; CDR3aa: CASSFGQGLQETQYF; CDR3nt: TGTGCCAGCAGCTTTGGACAGGGCCTTCAAGAGACCCAGTACTTC
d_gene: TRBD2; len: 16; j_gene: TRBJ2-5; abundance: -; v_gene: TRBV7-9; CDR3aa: CASRGGTSGDQETQYF; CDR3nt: TGTGCCAGCAGAGGGGGGACTAGCGGGGACCAAGAGACCCAGTACTTC
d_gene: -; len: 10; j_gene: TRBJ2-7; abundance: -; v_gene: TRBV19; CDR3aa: CAGTGYEQYF; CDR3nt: TGTGCCGGTACAGGTTACGAGCAGTACTTC
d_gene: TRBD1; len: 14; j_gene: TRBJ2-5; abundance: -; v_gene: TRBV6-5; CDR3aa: CASRVTGEAETQYF; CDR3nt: TGTGCCAGCAGGGTGACAGGGGAGGCAGAGACCCAGTACTTC
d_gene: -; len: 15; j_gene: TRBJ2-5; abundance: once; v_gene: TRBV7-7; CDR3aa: CASSPTGTHQETQYF; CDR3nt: TGTGCTAGCAGCCCCACCGGGACACACCAAGAGACCCAGTACTTC
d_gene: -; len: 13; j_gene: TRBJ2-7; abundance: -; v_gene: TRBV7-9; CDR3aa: CASSYSGAYEQYF; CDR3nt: TGTGCCAGCAGCTACTCAGGGGCGTACGAGCAGTACTTC
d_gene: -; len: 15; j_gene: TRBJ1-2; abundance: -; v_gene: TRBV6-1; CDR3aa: CASSEGTRLGYGYTF; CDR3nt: TGTGCCAGCAGTGAGGGGACAAGGTTGGGGTATGGCTACACCTTC
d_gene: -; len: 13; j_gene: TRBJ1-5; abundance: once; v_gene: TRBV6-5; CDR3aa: CASSYSGGFPQHF; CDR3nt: TGTGCCAGCAGTTACTCGGGGGGGTTCCCCCAGCATTTT
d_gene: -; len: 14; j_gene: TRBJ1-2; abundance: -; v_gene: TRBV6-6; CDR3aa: CASTLSAGNYGYTF; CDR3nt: TGTGCCAGCACCCTCAGCGCGGGAAACTATGGCTACACCTTC
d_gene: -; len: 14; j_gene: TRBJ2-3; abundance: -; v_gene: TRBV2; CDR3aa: CASSAGSSTDTQYF; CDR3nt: TGTGCCAGCAGCGCCGGTTCCTCCACAGATACGCAGTATTTT
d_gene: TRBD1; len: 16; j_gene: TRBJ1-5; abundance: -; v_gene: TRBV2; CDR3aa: CASSLLDRETSQPQHF; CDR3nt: TGTGCCAGCAGCCTTCTCGACAGGGAAACTAGTCAGCCCCAGCATTTT
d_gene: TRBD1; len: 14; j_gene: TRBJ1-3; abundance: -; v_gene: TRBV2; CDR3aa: CACGQGAFGNTIYF; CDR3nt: TGTGCCTGTGGACAGGGGGCTTTTGGAAACACCATATATTTT
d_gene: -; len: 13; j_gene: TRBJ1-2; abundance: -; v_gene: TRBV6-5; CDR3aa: CASSDSGGLGYTF; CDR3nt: TGTGCCAGCAGTGACTCCGGGGGGCTGGGCTACACCTTC
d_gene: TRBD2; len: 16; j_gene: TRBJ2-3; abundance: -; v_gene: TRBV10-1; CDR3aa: CASSATSGGEEDTQYF; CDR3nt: TGCGCCAGCAGTGCTACTAGCGGGGGGGAGGAAGATACGCAGTATTTT
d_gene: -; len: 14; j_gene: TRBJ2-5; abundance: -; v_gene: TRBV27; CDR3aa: CASSFLGQGETQYF; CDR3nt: TGTGCCAGCAGTTTTCTAGGTCAGGGGGAGACCCAGTACTTC
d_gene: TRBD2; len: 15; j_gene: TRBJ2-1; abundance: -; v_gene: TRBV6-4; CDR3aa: CASSDSSGGVNEQFF; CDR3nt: TGTGCCAGCAGTGACTCTAGCGGGGGGGTCAATGAGCAGTTCTTC
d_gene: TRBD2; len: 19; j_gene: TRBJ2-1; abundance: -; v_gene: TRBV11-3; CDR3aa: CASSFPRFRTSGGGNEQFF; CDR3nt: TGTGCCAGCAGCTTCCCGAGGTTCCGGACTAGCGGGGGGGGTAATGAGCAGTTCTTC
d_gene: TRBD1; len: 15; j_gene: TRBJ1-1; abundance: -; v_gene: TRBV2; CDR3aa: CASSEGQGAFTEAFF; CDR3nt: TGTGCCAGCAGTGAGGGACAGGGGGCGTTCACTGAAGCTTTCTTT
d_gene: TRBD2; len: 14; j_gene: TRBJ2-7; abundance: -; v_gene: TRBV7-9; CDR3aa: CASSFPSGNYEQYF; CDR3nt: TGTGCCAGCAGCTTCCCTAGCGGAAACTACGAGCAGTACTTC
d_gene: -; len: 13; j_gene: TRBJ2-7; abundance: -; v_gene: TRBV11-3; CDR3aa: CASSLANSYEQYF; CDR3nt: TGTGCCAGCAGCTTAGCCAACTCCTACGAGCAGTACTTC
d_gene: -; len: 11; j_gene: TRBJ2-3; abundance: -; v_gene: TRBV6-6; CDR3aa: CASSGASDWYF; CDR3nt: TGTGCCAGCAGTGGGGCTAGCGACTGGTATTTT
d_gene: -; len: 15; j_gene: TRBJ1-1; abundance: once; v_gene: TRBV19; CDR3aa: CASSTTTASNTEAFF; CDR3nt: TGTGCCAGTAGTACAACGACAGCATCGAACACTGAAGCTTTCTTT
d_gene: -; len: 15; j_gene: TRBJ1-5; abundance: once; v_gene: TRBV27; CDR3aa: CASSPGTYSNQPQHF; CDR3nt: TGTGCCAGCAGTCCCGGGACTTATAGCAATCAGCCCCAGCATTTT
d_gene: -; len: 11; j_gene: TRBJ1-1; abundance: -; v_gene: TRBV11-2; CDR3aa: CASSLEGGPFF; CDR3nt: TGTGCCAGCAGCTTAGAGGGTGGGCCTTTCTTT
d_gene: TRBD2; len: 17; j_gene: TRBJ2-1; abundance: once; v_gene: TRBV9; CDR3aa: CASSVMTSGGPNNEQFF; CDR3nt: TGTGCCAGCAGCGTTATGACTAGCGGGGGGCCTAACAATGAGCAGTTCTTC
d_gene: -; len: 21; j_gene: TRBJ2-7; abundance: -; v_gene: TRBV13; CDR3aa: CASSFYVPPSGALVDPYEQYF; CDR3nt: TGTGCCAGCAGCTTTTACGTGCCCCCCTCAGGGGCGCTAGTTGACCCCTATGAGCAGTACTTC
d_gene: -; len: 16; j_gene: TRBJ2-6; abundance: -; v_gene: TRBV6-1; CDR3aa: CASSEARGSGANVLTF; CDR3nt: TGTGCCAGCAGTGAAGCTCGGGGGTCCGGGGCCAACGTCCTGACTTTC
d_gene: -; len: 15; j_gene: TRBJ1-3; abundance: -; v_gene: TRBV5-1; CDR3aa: CASSLELRSGNTIYF; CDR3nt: TGCGCCAGCAGCTTGGAACTCAGGTCTGGAAACACCATATATTTT
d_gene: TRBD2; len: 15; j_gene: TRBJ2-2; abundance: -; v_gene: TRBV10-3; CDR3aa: CATHPASGGIGELFF; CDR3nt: TGTGCCACCCATCCGGCTAGCGGGGGGATCGGGGAGCTGTTTTTT
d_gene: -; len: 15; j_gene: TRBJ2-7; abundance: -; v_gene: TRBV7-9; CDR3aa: CASSPLQGNPYEQYF; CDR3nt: TGTGCCAGCAGCCCCCTGCAGGGAAACCCCTACGAGCAGTACTTC
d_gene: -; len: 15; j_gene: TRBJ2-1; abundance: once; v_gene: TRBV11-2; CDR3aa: CASSLDTGNGHEQFF; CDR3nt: TGTGCCAGCAGCTTAGACACAGGGAATGGGCATGAGCAGTTCTTC
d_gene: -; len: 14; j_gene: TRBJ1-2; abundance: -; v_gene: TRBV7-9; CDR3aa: CASSSPDRPYGYTF; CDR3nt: TGTGCCAGCAGCTCCCCCGACAGGCCCTATGGCTACACCTTC
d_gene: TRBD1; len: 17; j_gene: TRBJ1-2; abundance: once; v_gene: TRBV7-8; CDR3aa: CASSLMDRDSFSYGYTF; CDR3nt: TGTGCCAGCAGCTTAATGGACCGGGACAGCTTCTCCTATGGCTACACCTTC
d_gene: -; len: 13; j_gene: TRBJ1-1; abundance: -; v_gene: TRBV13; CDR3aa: CASSFLSEGEAFF; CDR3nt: TGTGCCAGCAGCTTCCTCTCGGAGGGCGAAGCTTTCTTT
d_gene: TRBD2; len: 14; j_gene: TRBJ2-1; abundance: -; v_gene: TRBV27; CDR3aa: CASTTGGPYNEQFF; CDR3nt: TGTGCCAGCACAACGGGGGGGCCCTACAATGAGCAGTTCTTC
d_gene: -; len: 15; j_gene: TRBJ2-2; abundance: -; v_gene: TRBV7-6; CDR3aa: CASSLEVVATGELFF; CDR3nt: TGTGCCAGCAGCTTAGAAGTCGTGGCGACTGGGGAGCTGTTTTTT
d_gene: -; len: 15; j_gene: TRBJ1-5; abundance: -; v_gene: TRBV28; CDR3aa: CASSFADSHNQPQHF; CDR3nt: TGTGCCAGCAGTTTTGCGGACAGTCACAATCAGCCCCAGCATTTT
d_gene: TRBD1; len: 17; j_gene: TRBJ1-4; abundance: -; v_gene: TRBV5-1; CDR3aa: CASSLVDRGFSNEKLFF; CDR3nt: TGCGCCAGCAGCTTGGTCGACAGGGGGTTCTCTAATGAAAAACTGTTTTTT
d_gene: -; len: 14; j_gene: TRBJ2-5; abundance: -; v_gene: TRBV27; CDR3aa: CASSLGEERETQYF; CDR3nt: TGTGCCAGCAGCCTCGGCGAGGAGAGGGAGACCCAGTACTTC
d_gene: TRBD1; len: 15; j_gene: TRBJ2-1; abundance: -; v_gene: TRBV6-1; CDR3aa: CASSEMTGAGNEQFF; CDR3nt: TGTGCCAGCAGTGAAATGACAGGGGCGGGCAATGAGCAGTTCTTC
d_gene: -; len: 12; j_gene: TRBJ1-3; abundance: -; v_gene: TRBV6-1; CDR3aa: CASSASGNTIYF; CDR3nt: TGTGCCAGCTCTGCGAGTGGAAACACCATATATTTT
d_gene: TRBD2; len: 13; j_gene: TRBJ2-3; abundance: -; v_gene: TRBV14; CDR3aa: CASSQAGLVEQYF; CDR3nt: TGTGCCAGCAGCCAAGCCGGACTAGTGGAGCAGTATTTT
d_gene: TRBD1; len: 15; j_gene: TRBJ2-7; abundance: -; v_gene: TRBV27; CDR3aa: CASSLSGTGGYEQYF; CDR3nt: TGTGCCAGCAGTTTATCCGGGACAGGGGGGTACGAGCAGTACTTC
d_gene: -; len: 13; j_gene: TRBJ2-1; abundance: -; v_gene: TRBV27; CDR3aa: CASSLATKNEQFF; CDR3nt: TGTGCCAGCAGTCTAGCCACGAAAAATGAGCAGTTCTTC
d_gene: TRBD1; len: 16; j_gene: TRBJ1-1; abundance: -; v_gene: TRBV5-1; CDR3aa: CASSLDRGEMNTEAFF; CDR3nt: TGCGCCAGCAGCTTGGACAGGGGGGAGATGAACACTGAAGCTTTCTTT